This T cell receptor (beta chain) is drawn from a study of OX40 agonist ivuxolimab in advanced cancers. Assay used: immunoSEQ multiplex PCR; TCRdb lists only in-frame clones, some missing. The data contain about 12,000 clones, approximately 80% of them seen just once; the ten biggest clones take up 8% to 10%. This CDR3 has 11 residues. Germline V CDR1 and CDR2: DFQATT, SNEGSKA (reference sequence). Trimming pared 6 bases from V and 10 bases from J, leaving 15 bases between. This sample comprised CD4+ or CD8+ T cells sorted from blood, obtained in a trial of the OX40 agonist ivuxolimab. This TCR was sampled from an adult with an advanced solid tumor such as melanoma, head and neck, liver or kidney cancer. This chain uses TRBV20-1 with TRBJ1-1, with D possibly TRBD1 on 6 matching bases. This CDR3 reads CSARTAWGAFF. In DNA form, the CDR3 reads TGCAGTGCCCGGACAGCCTGGGGAGCTTTCTTT.